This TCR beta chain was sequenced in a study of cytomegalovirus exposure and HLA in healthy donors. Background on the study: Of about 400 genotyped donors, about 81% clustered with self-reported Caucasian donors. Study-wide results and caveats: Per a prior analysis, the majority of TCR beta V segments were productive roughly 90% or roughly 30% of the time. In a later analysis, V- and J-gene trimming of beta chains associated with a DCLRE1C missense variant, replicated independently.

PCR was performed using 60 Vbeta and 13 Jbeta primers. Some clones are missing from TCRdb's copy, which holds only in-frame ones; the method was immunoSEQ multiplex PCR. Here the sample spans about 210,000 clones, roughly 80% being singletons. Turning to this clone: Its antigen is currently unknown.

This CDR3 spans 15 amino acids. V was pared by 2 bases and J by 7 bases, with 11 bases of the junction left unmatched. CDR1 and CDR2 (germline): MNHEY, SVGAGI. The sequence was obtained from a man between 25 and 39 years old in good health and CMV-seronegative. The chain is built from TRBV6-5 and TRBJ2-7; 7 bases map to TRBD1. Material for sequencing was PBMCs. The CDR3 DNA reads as TGTGCCAGCAGTTACGAGGCAGGAATCAGGGGGGAGCAGTACTTC. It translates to CASSYEAGIRGEQYF.